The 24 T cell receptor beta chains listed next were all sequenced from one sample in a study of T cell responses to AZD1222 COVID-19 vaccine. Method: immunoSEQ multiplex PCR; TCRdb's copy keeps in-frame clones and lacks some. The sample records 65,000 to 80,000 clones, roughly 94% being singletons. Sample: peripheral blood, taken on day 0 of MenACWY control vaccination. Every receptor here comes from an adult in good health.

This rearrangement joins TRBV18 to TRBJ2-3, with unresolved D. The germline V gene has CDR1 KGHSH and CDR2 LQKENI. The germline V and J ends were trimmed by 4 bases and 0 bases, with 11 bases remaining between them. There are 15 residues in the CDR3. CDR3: CASSRVHSSTDTQYF. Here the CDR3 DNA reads TGTGCCAGCTCACGCGTACACTCTAGCACAGATACGCAGTATTTT.

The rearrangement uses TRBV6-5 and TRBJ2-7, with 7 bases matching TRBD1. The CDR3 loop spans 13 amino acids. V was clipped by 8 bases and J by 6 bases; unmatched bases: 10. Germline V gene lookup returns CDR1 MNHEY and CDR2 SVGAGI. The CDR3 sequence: CASGLYRGSEQYF. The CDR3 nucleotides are TGTGCCAGCGGGCTTTACAGGGGTAGCGAGCAGTACTTC.

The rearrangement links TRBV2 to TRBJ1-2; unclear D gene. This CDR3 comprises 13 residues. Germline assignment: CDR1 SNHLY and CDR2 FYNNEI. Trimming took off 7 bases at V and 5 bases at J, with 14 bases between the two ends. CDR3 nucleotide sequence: TGTGCCAGCAAAACAAGGCCCCTTTATGGCTACACCTTC. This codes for CASKTRPLYGYTF.

The CDR3 is CVRSLGTLEERLRSYNEQFF. CDR3 in DNA: TGTGTCAGAAGCTTAGGGACACTTGAAGAACGCCTTCGTTCCTACAATGAGCAGTTCTTC. The genes are TRBV7-5 and TRBJ2-1; no check of the table's D call, TRBD1, against the DNA was made. TRBV7-5 is tagged as a pseudogene. The CDR3 has 20 amino acids.

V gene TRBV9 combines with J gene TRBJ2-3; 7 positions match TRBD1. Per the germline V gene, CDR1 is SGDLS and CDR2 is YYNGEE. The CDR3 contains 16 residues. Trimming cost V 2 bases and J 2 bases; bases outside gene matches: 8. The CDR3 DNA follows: TGTGCCAGCAGCGTTGGAAGGACAGGTAACACAGATACGCAGTATTTT. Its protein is CASSVGRTGNTDTQYF. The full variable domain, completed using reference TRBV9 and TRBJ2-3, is DSGVTQTPKHLITATGQRVTLRCSPRSGDLSVYWYQQSLDQGLQFLIQYYNGEERAKGNILERFSAQQFPDLHSELNLSSLELGDSALYFCASSVGRTGNTDTQYFGPGTRLTVL.

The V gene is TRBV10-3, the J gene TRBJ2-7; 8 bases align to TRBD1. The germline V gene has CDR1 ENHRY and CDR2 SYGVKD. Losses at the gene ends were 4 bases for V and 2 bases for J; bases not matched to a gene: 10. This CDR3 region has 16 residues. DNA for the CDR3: TGTGCCATCAGTGCCCCGGACAGGGCACAACCCTACGAGCAGTACTTC. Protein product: CAISAPDRAQPYEQYF.

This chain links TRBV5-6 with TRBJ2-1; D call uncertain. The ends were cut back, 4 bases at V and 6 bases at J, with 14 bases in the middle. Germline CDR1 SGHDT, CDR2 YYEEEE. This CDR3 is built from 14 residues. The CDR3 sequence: CASSRPPVVNEQFF. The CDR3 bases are TGTGCCAGCAGCCGGCCGCCGGTGGTCAATGAGCAGTTCTTC.

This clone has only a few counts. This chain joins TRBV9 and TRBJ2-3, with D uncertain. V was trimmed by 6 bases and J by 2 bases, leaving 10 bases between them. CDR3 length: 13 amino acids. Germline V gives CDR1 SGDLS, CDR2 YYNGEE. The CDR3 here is CASTGETTDTQYF. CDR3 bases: TGTGCCAGCACCGGAGAAACCACAGATACGCAGTATTTT.

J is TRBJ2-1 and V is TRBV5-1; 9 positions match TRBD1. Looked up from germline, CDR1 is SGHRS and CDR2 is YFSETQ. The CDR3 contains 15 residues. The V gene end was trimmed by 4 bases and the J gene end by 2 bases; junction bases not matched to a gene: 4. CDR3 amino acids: CASSLTGGTYNEQFF. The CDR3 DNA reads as TGCGCCAGCAGCCTGACAGGGGGTACCTACAATGAGCAGTTCTTC.

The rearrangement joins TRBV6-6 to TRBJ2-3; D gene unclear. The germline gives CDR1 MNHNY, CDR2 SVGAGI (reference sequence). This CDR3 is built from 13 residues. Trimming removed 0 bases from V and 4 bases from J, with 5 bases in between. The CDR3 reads CASSYSLSDTQYF. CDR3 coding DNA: TGTGCCAGCAGTTACTCGCTTTCAGATACGCAGTATTTT.

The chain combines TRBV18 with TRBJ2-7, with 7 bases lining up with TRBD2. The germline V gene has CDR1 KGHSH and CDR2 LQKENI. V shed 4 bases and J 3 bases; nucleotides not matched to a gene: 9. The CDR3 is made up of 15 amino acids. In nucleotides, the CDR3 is TGTGCCAGCTCACGTGGCCCGGGAGGACTCTACGAGCAGTACTTC. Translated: CASSRGPGGLYEQYF. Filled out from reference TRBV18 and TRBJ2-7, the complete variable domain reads NAGVMQNPRHLVRRRGQEARLRCSPMKGHSHVYWYRQLPEEGLKFMVYLQKENIIDESGMPKERFSAEFPKEGPSILRIQQVVRGDSAAYFCASSRGPGGLYEQYFGPGTRLTVT.

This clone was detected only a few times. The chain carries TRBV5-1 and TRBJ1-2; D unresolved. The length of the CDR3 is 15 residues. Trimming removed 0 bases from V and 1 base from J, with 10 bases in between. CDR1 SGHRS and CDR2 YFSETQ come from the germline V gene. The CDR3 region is CASSLAPGDNYGYTF. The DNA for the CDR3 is TGCGCCAGCAGCTTGGCCCCAGGCGATAACTATGGCTACACCTTC. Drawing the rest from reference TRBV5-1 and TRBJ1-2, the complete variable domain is KAGVTQTPRYLIKTRGQQVTLSCSPISGHRSVSWYQQTPGQGLQFLFEYFSETQRNKGNFPGRFSGRQFSNSRSEMNVSTLELGDSALYLCASSLAPGDNYGYTFGSGTRLTVV.

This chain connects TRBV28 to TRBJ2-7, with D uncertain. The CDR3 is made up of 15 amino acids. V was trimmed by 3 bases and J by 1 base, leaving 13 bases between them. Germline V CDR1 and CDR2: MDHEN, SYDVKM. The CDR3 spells CASSLMGASSYEQYF. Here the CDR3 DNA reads TGTGCCAGCAGTTTGATGGGTGCCTCTTCCTACGAGCAGTACTTC. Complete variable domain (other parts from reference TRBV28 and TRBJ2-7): DVKVTQSSRYLVKRTGEKVFLECVQDMDHENMFWYRQDPGLGLRLIYFSYDVKMKEKGDIPEGYSVSREKKERFSLILESASTNQTSMYLCASSLMGASSYEQYFGPGTRLTVT.

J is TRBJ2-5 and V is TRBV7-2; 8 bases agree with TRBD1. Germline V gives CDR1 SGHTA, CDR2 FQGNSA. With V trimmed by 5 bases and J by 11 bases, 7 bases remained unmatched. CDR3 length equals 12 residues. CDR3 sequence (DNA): TGTGCCAGCAGCCACGGGACAGGCTTTCAGTACTTC. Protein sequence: CASSHGTGFQYF.

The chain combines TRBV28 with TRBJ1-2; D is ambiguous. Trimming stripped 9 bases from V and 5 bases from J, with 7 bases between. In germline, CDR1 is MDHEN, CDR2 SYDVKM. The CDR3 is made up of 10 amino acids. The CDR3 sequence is CASKSYGYTF. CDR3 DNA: TGTGCCAGTAAAAGTTATGGCTACACCTTC.

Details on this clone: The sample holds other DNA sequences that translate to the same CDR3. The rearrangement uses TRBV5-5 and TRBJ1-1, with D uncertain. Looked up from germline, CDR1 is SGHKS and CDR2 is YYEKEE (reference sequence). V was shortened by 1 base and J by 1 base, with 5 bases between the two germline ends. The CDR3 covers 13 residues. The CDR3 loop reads CASSLIQNTEAFF. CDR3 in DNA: TGTGCCAGCAGCTTGATCCAGAACACTGAAGCTTTCTTT.

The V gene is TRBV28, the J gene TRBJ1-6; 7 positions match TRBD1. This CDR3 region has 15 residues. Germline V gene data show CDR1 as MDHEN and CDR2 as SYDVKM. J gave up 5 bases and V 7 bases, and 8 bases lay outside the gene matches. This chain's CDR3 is CASTIGDSDNSPLHF. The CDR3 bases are TGTGCCAGCACAATAGGGGACAGCGATAATTCACCCCTCCACTTT.

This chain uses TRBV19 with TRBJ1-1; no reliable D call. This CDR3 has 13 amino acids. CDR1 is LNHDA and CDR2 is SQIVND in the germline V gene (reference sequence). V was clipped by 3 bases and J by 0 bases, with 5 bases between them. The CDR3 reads CASSMVLNTEAFF. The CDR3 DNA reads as TGTGCCAGTAGTATGGTTCTGAACACTGAAGCTTTCTTT. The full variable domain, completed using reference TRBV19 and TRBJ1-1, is DGGITQSPKYLFRKEGQNVTLSCEQNLNHDAMYWYRQDPGQGLRLIYYSQIVNDFQKGDIAEGYSVSREKKESFPLTVTSAQKNPTAFYLCASSMVLNTEAFFGQGTRLTVV.

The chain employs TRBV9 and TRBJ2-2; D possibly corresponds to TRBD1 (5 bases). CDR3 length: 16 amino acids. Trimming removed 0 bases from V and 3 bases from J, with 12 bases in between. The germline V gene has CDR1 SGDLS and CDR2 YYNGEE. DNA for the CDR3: TGTGCCAGCAGCGTAGGGCAGGGCAGCGACACCGGGGAGCTGTTTTTT. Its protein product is CASSVGQGSDTGELFF.

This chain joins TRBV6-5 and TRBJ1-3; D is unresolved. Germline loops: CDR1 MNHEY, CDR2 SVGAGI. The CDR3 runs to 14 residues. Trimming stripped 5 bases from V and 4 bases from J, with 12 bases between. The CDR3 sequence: CASSTTASGNTIYF. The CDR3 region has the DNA TGTGCCAGCAGTACCACAGCATCCGGAAACACCATATATTTT.

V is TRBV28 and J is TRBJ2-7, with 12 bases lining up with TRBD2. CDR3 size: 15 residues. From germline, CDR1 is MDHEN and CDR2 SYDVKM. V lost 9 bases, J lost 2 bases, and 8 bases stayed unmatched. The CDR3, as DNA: TGTGCCAGTTCTGGACTAGCGGGGACGCCCTACGAGCAGTACTTC. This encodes CASSGLAGTPYEQYF.

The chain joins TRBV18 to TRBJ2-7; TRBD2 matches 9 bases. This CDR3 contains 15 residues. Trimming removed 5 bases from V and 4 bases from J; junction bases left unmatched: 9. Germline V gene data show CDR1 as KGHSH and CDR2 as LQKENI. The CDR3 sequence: CASSSPGLAGYEQYF. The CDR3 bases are TGTGCCAGCTCATCCCCGGGACTAGCTGGTTACGAGCAGTACTTC.

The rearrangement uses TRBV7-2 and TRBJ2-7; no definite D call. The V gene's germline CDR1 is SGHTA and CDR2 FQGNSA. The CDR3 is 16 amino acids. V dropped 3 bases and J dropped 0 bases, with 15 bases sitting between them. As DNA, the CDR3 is TGTGCCAGCAGCTTTCAACCCATGGGAAGCTCCTACGAGCAGTACTTC. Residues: CASSFQPMGSSYEQYF.

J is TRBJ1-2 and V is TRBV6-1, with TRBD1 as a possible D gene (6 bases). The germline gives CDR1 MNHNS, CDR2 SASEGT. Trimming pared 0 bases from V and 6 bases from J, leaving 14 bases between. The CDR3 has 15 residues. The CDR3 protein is CASSEAGQGINGYTF. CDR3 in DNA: TGTGCCAGCAGTGAAGCAGGCCAGGGGATAAATGGCTACACCTTC.